Listed below are T cell receptor beta chains from one sample, sequenced in a study of vaccination and CD4 T cells after COVID-19. These receptors' targets are unknown. Via MiXCR, TCRdb re-called the PCR reads, giving one row per CDR3 protein. The table records over 10,000 distinct CDR3 sequences, 60% to 75% of them present only once. The sequenced material came from CD4+ T cells from blood, cultured in vitro. The receptor set was obtained from a human donor who had recovered from COVID-19. Each CDR3 is given with its conserved first and last residue. A D gene is named only where the DNA matches it firmly. Size is omitted from some rows. Given values are once, few, many or a class for expanded clones.

abundance	j_gene	v_gene	d_gene	CDR3nt	CDR3aa
-	TRBJ1-4	TRBV6-1	-	TGTGCCAGCAGCGGGGCGAACTATGAAAAACTGTTTTTT	CASSGANYEKLFF
once	TRBJ1-1	TRBV10-2	-	TGCGCCAGCAGTGCGGACGGAAACACTGAAGCTTTCTTT	CASSADGNTEAFF
-	TRBJ2-3	TRBV19	-	TGTGCCAGTAGTATATCAACAGATACGCAGTATTTT	CASSISTDTQYF
once	TRBJ2-7	TRBV15	TRBD2	TGTGCCACCAGCAGACGTCCGAGAGATGGGGGGGGCTACGAGCAGTACTTC	CATSRRPRDGGGYEQYF
-	TRBJ2-7	TRBV7-8	-	TGTGCCAGCAGCTCCCGGGACGGCCAGTACGAGCAGTACTTC	CASSSRDGQYEQYF
few	TRBJ2-5	TRBV7-6	TRBD2	TGTGCCAGCAGTATTGGCGGGACTAGCGGGAGGGAACGCCAAGAGACCCAGTACTTC	CASSIGGTSGRERQETQYF
-	TRBJ1-6	TRBV28	-	TGTGCCAGCCTAAGAACAGCTTCTTATTCACCCCTCCACTTT	CASLRTASYSPLHF
-	TRBJ2-1	TRBV12-3/TRBV12-4	TRBD2	TGTGCCAGCAGTTCCCTCGGGATGAGCGGGAGAGGGGGTTACAATGAGCAGTTCTTC	CASSSLGMSGRGGYNEQFF
-	TRBJ2-7	TRBV5-4	TRBD1	TGTGCCAGCAGCCCAAAGACAGGGGGATGCGTCTTACTTTCCTACGAGCAGTACTTC	CASSPKTGGCVLLSYEQYF
-	TRBJ1-2	TRBV2	TRBD1	TGTGCCAGCAGACCACAAACCGGGACAGCGGTGGTCTCCTATGGCTACACCTTC	CASRPQTGTAVVSYGYTF
-	TRBJ2-5	TRBV7-2	TRBD2	TGTGCCAGCAGCCCCGGGACTAGCGGGAGGACCCAAGAGACCCAGTACTTC	CASSPGTSGRTQETQYF
-	TRBJ1-2	TRBV3-1	-	TGTGCCAGCAGCCAAGCAGGATCCGGCTACACCTTC	CASSQAGSGYTF
few	TRBJ1-2	TRBV20-1	TRBD1	TGCAGTGCTGAGAGACAGGGGATCGGCTACACCTTC	CSAERQGIGYTF
-	TRBJ1-3	TRBV7-8	-	TGTGCCAGCAGCTTAGTCAGCTCTGGAAACACCATATATTTT	CASSLVSSGNTIYF
few	TRBJ2-7	TRBV6-1	TRBD1	TGTGCCAGCAGGGATCCCCCCAAGGGGGCGACCTACGAGCAGTACTTC	CASRDPPKGATYEQYF
-	TRBJ1-5	TRBV5-5	-	TGTGCCAGCAGCTTTGTCGCCCTGGATGGCAATCAGCCCCAGCATTTT	CASSFVALDGNQPQHF
-	TRBJ1-1	TRBV29-1	TRBD1	TGCAGCGCCGGGACAGCGAACACTGAAGCTTTCTTT	CSAGTANTEAFF
-	TRBJ2-1	TRBV6-1	TRBD2	TGTGTATGTGGGCGGGAGACTACCTACAATGAGCAGTTCTTC	CVCGRETTYNEQFF
-	TRBJ2-1	TRBV20-1	TRBD2	TGCAGTGCTAGAGTCGTTAGCGGGGTTTCCTACAATGAGCAGTTCTTC	CSARVVSGVSYNEQFF
once	TRBJ2-7	TRBV18	-	TGTGCCAGCTCCGAGGCGGCTAGCTCCTACGAGCAGTACTTC	CASSEAASSYEQYF
-	TRBJ2-7	TRBV6-2/TRBV6-3	TRBD2	TGTGCCAGCACCACGACAGGGACTAGCGGCTACGAGCAGTACTTC	CASTTTGTSGYEQYF
-	TRBJ2-4	TRBV2	-	TGTGCCAGCACCTTAGCCAAAAACATTCAGTACTTC	CASTLAKNIQYF
-	TRBJ1-5	TRBV28	-	TGTGCCAGCAGCATGGGCCCACCTCAGCCCCAGCATTTT	CASSMGPPQPQHF
-	TRBJ1-3	TRBV10-3	-	TGTGCCATCAGTGGGTCAGTCTCTTCTGGAAACACCATATATTTT	CAISGSVSSGNTIYF
-	TRBJ2-7	TRBV7-9	-	TGTGCCAGCAGCAGATATCCTAGCGTAGTAGACGAGCAGTACTTC	CASSRYPSVVDEQYF
-	TRBJ1-1	TRBV7-2	-	TGTGCCAGCAGCGACCCTCAGGCCACTGAAGCTTTCTTT	CASSDPQATEAFF
-	TRBJ2-5	TRBV7-3	TRBD1	TGTGCCAGCAGCTTAACCGGGACAGGGGCCCAAGAGACCCAGTACTTC	CASSLTGTGAQETQYF
few	TRBJ2-1	TRBV6-5	-	TGTGCCAGCAGTTGGGAAGGGGGATGGGGCAATGAGCAGTTCTTC	CASSWEGGWGNEQFF
few	TRBJ2-3	TRBV7-7	-	TGTGCCAGCAGCCTACATCCGGACAAGCTCAATACGCAGTATTTT	CASSLHPDKLNTQYF
-	TRBJ1-5	TRBV7-2	-	TGTGCCAGCAGCTTACGCAGGGGACCAAATCAGCCCCAGCATTTT	CASSLRRGPNQPQHF
-	TRBJ1-1	TRBV11-2	-	TGTGCCAGCAGCCATCTCCTTAAAGGCGGCTCTGGGACTGAAGCTTTCTTT	CASSHLLKGGSGTEAFF
-	TRBJ1-4	TRBV7-9	-	TGTGCCAGCAGCCCCGGGGCCGACGAAAAACTGTTTTTT	CASSPGADEKLFF
few	TRBJ1-6	TRBV7-6	-	TGTGCCAGCAGCTTAGCGGCAGAGAATTCACCCCTCCACTTT	CASSLAAENSPLHF